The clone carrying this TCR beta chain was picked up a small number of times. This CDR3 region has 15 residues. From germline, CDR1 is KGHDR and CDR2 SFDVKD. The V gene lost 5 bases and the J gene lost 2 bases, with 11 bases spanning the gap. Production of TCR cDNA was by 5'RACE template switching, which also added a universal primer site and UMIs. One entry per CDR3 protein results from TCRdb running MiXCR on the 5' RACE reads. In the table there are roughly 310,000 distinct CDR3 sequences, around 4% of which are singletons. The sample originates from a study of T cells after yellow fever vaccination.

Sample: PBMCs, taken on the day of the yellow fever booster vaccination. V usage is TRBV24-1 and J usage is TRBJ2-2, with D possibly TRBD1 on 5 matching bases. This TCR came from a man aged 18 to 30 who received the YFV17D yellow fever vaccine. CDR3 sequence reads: CATSVGPLNTGELFF. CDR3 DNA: TGTGCCACCAGTGTGGGGCCCCTAAACACCGGGGAGCTGTTTTTT.